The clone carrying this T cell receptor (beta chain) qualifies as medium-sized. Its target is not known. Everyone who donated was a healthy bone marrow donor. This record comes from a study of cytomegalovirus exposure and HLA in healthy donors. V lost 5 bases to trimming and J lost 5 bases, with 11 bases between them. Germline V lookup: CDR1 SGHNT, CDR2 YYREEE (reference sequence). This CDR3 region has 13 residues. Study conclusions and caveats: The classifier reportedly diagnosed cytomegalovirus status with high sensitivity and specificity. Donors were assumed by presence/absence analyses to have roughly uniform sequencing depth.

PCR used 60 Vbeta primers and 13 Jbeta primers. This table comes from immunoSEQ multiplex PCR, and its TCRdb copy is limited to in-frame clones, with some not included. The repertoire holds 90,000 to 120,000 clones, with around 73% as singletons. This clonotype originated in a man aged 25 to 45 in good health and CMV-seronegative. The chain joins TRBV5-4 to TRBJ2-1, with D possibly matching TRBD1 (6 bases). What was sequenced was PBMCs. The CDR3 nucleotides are TGTGCCAGCAGGAAGGACAGCCACAATGAGCAGTTCTTC. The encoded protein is CASRKDSHNEQFF.